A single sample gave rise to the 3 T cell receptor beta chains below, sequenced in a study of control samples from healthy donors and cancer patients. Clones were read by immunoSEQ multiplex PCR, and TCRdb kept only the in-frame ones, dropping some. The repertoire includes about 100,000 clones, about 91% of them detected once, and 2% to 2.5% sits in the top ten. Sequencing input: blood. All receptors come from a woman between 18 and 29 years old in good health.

CDR3 loop: CASSSLIAGADLKTYEQYF. CDR3 nucleotide sequence: TGTGCCAGCAGCTCCCTTATAGCGGGAGCAGATCTTAAAACCTACGAGCAGTACTTC. The rearrangement links TRBV5-6 to TRBJ2-7; 9 bases are a match to TRBD2. CDR1 is SGHDT, CDR2 YYEEEE, per germline. The junction had 18 bases not matched to a gene; V was cut back by 3 bases and J by 2 bases. This CDR3 is 19 amino acids long.

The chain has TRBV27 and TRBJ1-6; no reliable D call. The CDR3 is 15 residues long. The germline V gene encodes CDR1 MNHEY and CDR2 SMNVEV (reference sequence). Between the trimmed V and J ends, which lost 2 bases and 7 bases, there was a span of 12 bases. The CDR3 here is CASSLTTLGNSPLHF. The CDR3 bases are TGTGCCAGCAGTTTAACGACACTGGGGAATTCACCCCTCCACTTT.

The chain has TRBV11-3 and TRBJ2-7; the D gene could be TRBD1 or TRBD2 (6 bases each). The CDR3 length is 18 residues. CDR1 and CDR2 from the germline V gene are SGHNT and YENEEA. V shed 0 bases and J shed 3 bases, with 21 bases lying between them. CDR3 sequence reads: CASSLDLVRGQPSYEQYF. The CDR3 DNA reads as TGTGCCAGCAGCTTAGATCTGGTTCGGGGGCAGCCCAGCTACGAGCAGTACTTC.